This is a list of T cell receptor beta chains from one sample in a study of cytomegalovirus exposure and HLA in healthy donors. The data were produced by immunoSEQ multiplex PCR, yet TCRdb's version contains in-frame clones alone and is incomplete. In the table there are 180,000 or so clones, roughly 80% of which are singletons. Specimen: PBMCs. The source is a man in his forties in good health and CMV-seronegative. Both conserved end residues are part of each CDR3. D genes are given only for firm matches. Expanded clones are given a class, and other clones once, few, many or no size at all.

V gene,J gene,D gene,clone size,CDR3 DNA,CDR3 protein
TRBV19,TRBJ2-1,NA,NA,TGTGCCAGTCGAGACACGGGTCAGGGATACAATGAGCAGTTCTTC,CASRDTGQGYNEQFF
TRBV19,TRBJ2-6,NA,NA,TGTGCCGCAGCGTACTCTGGGGCCAACGTCCTGACTTTC,CAAAYSGANVLTF
TRBV28,TRBJ1-3,TRBD1,few,TGTGCCAGCAGGACCGCCGGGACAGGGGGAAACACCATATATTTT,CASRTAGTGGNTIYF
TRBV11-1,TRBJ2-7,NA,few,TGTGCCAGCAGCTTGGAGGACGGTAGCTCCTACGAGCAGTACTTC,CASSLEDGSSYEQYF
TRBV9,TRBJ2-1,TRBD2,NA,TGTGCCAGCAGCGTATCAGGGACTAGCGTCAATGAGCAGTTCTTC,CASSVSGTSVNEQFF
TRBV11-2,TRBJ2-7,TRBD1,NA,TGTGCCAGCAGCTTTGACAGGGTCTACGAGCAGTACTTC,CASSFDRVYEQYF
TRBV19,TRBJ2-7,TRBD2,NA,TGTGCCAGTAGCCCCCTAGCGGGAGGGACCTACGAGCAGTACTTC,CASSPLAGGTYEQYF
TRBV7-8,TRBJ2-2,TRBD1,NA,TGTGCCAGCAGCTTGAACAGGGGGAACACCGGGGAGCTGTTTTTT,CASSLNRGNTGELFF
TRBV11-2,TRBJ1-1,NA,NA,TGTGCCAGCAGCTTACAGGCCAGGAACACTGAAGCTTTCTTT,CASSLQARNTEAFF
TRBV11-2,TRBJ2-7,NA,NA,TGTGCCAGCAGCTTAGTTGGACTGCCGGACGAGCAGTACTTC,CASSLVGLPDEQYF
TRBV7-2,TRBJ2-2,TRBD2,NA,TGTGCCAGCAGCTCCCAGGCCACTCTAGCGGGACTGGGGGAGCTGTTTTTT,CASSSQATLAGLGELFF
TRBV10-3,TRBJ1-3,NA,few,TGTGCCATCAGTCATGTCAGGGATTCCTCTGGAAACACCATATATTTT,CAISHVRDSSGNTIYF
TRBV19,TRBJ2-5,NA,NA,TGTGCCAGTAGTATACAGGACAGAACCCGTGTCGGTTGGACCCAGTACTTC,CASSIQDRTRVGWTQYF
TRBV11-1,TRBJ1-2,TRBD1,NA,TGTGCCAGCAGCCTAGGGACAGGGGTCGGCTACACCTTC,CASSLGTGVGYTF
TRBV6-1,TRBJ2-7,NA,few,TGTGCCACCTCCCCTCTCTACGAGCAGTACTTC,CATSPLYEQYF
TRBV7-2,TRBJ2-1,TRBD2,NA,TGTGCCAGCAGCCCCCCAGGGCGGGGGGAGCAGTTCTTC,CASSPPGRGEQFF
TRBV7-9,TRBJ1-5,NA,once,TGTGCCAGCAGCTTAGATGGGCGGGTCGGGCATTTT,CASSLDGRVGHF
TRBV28,TRBJ2-7,NA,NA,TGTGCCAGCAGTGGAGGCGGACTGTCCTACGAGCAGTACTTC,CASSGGGLSYEQYF
TRBV27,TRBJ2-5,NA,NA,TGTGCCAGCAGTTTATCGTCGGTCCAAGAGACCCAGTACTTC,CASSLSSVQETQYF
TRBV6-5,TRBJ1-1,NA,NA,TGTGCCAGCAGTTACTCTGGAGTAACTGAAGCTTTCTTT,CASSYSGVTEAFF
TRBV4-2,TRBJ2-7,TRBD2,once,TGTGCCAGCAGCCTCAACTTGGCGGGAGGGCCCTACGAGCAGTACTTC,CASSLNLAGGPYEQYF
TRBV4-3,TRBJ2-3,TRBD2,NA,TGCGCCAGCAGCCAAGATTCGACTAGCGCACTCACAGATACGCAGTATTTT,CASSQDSTSALTDTQYF
TRBV9,TRBJ1-1,NA,NA,TGTGCCAGCAGCGCCGACGGGTACGGGAACACTGAAGCTTTCTTT,CASSADGYGNTEAFF
TRBV4-3,TRBJ2-3,NA,NA,TGCGCCAGCAGCCAAGACCCACGGACAGATACGCAGTATTTT,CASSQDPRTDTQYF
TRBV5-6,TRBJ1-5,TRBD1,NA,TGTGCCAGCAGCTTGACGGCTCAGGGGGCTGATCGTCAGCCCCAGCATTTT,CASSLTAQGADRQPQHF
TRBV19,TRBJ2-1,NA,NA,TGTGCCAGTAGTAGCCCGGGAGAAGCGCTAAAGGGAGATGAGCAGTTCTTC,CASSSPGEALKGDEQFF
TRBV15,TRBJ2-7,TRBD1,NA,TGTGCCACCAACCAGAGGACAGGGAGCGAGCAGTACTTC,CATNQRTGSEQYF
TRBV7-6,TRBJ1-1,NA,few,TGTGCCAGCAGCTTACAGGAGAACACTGAAGCTTTCTTT,CASSLQENTEAFF
TRBV14,TRBJ1-3,NA,NA,TGTGCCAGCAGTCTCCAGGGTTCTGGAAACACCATATATTTT,CASSLQGSGNTIYF
TRBV28,TRBJ2-7,TRBD1,few,TGTGCCAGCAGTGTCCCCGGGACAGGGGTCTACGAGCAGTACTTC,CASSVPGTGVYEQYF
TRBV28,TRBJ2-1,NA,NA,TGTGCCAGCAGTCTTAGAAGCACCTACAATGAGCAGTTCTTC,CASSLRSTYNEQFF
TRBV5-1,TRBJ2-7,NA,NA,TGCGCCAGCAGCTTGGAGGCGCGTTCGCAGCAGGGGAACTTC,CASSLEARSQQGNF
TRBV30,TRBJ2-1,TRBD2,NA,TGTGCCTGGAGCACCGGGACTAGCGGGAGCAATGAGCAGTTCTTC,CAWSTGTSGSNEQFF
TRBV7-6,TRBJ1-6,NA,NA,TGTGCCAGCAGCTTAACCGGGAGTTCACCCCTCCACTTT,CASSLTGSSPLHF
TRBV28,TRBJ2-1,TRBD2,NA,TGTGCCAGCAGTTTATTGGGCGGGAGGGCCAGGAATGAGCAGTTCTTC,CASSLLGGRARNEQFF
TRBV11-2,TRBJ1-3,NA,NA,TGTGCCAGCAGCCATACAGACAGGCGTTCCGGAAGGACCATATATTTT,CASSHTDRRSGRTIYF
TRBV7-7,TRBJ2-1,TRBD2,NA,TGTGCTAGCAGCGGGGAGCGGGGCTATGAGCAGTTCTTC,CASSGERGYEQFF
TRBV6-5,TRBJ2-7,TRBD1,few,TGTGCCAGCAGTTACGGACAGGGGACCTACGAGCAGTACTTC,CASSYGQGTYEQYF
TRBV9,TRBJ2-5,NA,once,TGTGCCAGCAGCCGGCGCGGGGCCGCCCTAACAGAGACCCAGTACTTC,CASSRRGAALTETQYF
TRBV7-2,TRBJ2-3,NA,NA,TGTGCCAGCAGCTCCTCTCGCGGAACAGATACGCAGTATTTT,CASSSSRGTDTQYF
TRBV11-1,TRBJ2-7,TRBD1,NA,TGTGCCAGCAGCCCGACAGGGGCACCCTACGAGCAGTACTTC,CASSPTGAPYEQYF
TRBV5-1,TRBJ2-2,NA,NA,TGCGCCAGCAGCTTGGGATCCAGCACCGGGGAGCTGTTTTTT,CASSLGSSTGELFF
TRBV7-2,TRBJ1-6,TRBD1,few,TGTGCCAGCACCATGAGAGGGACAGGGGGTTCACCCCTCCACTTT,CASTMRGTGGSPLHF
TRBV6-5,TRBJ2-7,TRBD1,NA,TGTGCCAGCAGACTACAGGGGCGCGGGTACGAGCAGTACTTC,CASRLQGRGYEQYF
TRBV27,TRBJ2-3,NA,NA,TGTGCCAGCAGTTGGGCAAAGAGCACAGATACGCAGTATTTT,CASSWAKSTDTQYF
TRBV2,TRBJ1-1,NA,NA,TGTGCCAGCGGGCGTCTCATGAACACTGAAGCTTTCTTT,CASGRLMNTEAFF